Below, 5 T cell receptor beta chains from the same sample are listed, as sequenced in a study of T-cell reconstitution after alpha-beta-depleted transplantation in children. Unique molecular identifiers were incorporated when the TCRbeta library was constructed. TCRdb analysed the PCR reads with MiXCR anew, one entry per CDR3 protein. The sample has about 500,000 distinct CDR3 sequences; roughly an eighth are singletons. The sample was PBMCs, mostly from graft donor cells, taken 180 days after TCRalphabeta/CD19-depleted stem cell transplant. The receptors stem from a female patient younger than 10 who had a stem cell transplant for aplastic anemia, so the T cells may come from the graft donor.

This clonotype has just a few counts. The chain has TRBV11-3 and TRBJ2-1; D is tentatively TRBD1 or TRBD2 (6 bases each). V lost 4 bases and J lost 2, with 9 bases in between. CDR3 length equals 14 residues. Germline loops: CDR1 SGHNT, CDR2 YENEEA. The CDR3 nucleotides are TGTGCCAGCAGCTCCGGGGGCGCCTACAATGAGCAGTTCTTC. It yields the protein CASSSGGAYNEQFF.

This sequence joins TRBV4-3 and TRBJ1-5; 8 bases align to TRBD1. CDR3 length equals 15 residues. CDR1 and CDR2 from the germline V gene are LGHNA and YSLEER. J gave up 6 bases and V 2 bases, and 6 bases lay outside the gene matches. CDR3 bases: TGCGCCAGCAGCCAAAACAGGGGGAAGGGTCAGCCCCAGCATTTT. This codes for CASSQNRGKGQPQHF.

The sample holds many counts of this clonotype. The chain has TRBV7-3 and TRBJ2-1; TRBD2 aligns across 11 bases. The CDR3 spans 15 residues. J was trimmed by 4 bases and V by 4 bases; bases with no gene match: 3. Germline CDR1 is SGHTA and CDR2 is FQGTGA. The CDR3 sequence is CASSSTSGKYNEQFF. The DNA for the CDR3 is TGTGCCAGCAGCTCGACTAGCGGGAAGTACAATGAGCAGTTCTTC.

The genes are TRBV3-1 and TRBJ2-7, with a possible D match to TRBD2 (6 bases). Per germline, CDR1 LGHDT and CDR2 YNNKEL (reference sequence). CDR3 length: 14 amino acids. The germline V and J ends were trimmed by 8 bases and 0 bases, with 14 bases remaining between them. DNA for the CDR3: TGTGCCAGCCAAGGGACTCACTACTCCTACGAGCAGTACTTC. It encodes CASQGTHYSYEQYF.

This clonotype was counted between two and nine times. V usage is TRBV6-2 or TRBV6-3 and J usage is TRBJ2-7; 8 bases align to TRBD2. In germline, CDR1 is MNHEY, CDR2 SVGEGT. J gave up 0 bases and V 6 bases, and 7 bases lay outside the gene matches. The CDR3 totals 15 residues. This chain's CDR3 is CASRTGTRNSYEQYV. DNA for the CDR3: TGTGCCAGCAGAACCGGGACTAGAAACTCCTACGAGCAGTACGTC.